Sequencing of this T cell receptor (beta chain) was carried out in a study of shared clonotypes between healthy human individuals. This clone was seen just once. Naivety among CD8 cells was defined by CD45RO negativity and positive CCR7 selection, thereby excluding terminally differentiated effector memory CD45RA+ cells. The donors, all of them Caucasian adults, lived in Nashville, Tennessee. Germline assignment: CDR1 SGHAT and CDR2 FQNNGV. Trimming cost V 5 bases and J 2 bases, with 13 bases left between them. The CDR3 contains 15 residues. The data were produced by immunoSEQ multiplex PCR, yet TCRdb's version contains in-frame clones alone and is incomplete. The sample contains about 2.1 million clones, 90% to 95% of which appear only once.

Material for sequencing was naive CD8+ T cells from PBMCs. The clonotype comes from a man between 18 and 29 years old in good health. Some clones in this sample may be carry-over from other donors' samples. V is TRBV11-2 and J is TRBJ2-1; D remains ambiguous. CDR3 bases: TGTGCCAGCAGCCCCGGGCCGCCACCCTACAATGAGCAGTTCTTC. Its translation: CASSPGPPPYNEQFF.